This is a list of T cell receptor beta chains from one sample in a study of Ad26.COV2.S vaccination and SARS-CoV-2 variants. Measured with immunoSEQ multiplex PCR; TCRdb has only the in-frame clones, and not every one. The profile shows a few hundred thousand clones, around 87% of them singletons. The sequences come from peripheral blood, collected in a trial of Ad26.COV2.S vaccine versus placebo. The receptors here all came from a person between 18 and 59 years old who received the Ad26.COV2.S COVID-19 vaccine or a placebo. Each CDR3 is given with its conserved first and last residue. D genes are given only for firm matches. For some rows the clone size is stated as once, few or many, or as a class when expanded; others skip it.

TGTGCCAGTAGTGTCTCCAGGTCCTACGAGCAGTACTTC CASSVSRSYEQYF TRBJ2-7 NA NA TRBV19
TGTGCCAGTAGCTTAGTTGGCGTAACCTACGAGCAGTACTTC CASSLVGVTYEQYF TRBJ2-7 NA NA TRBV19
TGTGCCAGCAGCTCGCGGATGGGGACAGGGGGCAACACCGGGGAGCTGTTTTTT CASSSRMGTGGNTGELFF TRBJ2-2 TRBD1 once TRBV7-8
TGTGCCAGCAGACCGGGACAGTATAATTCACCCCTCCACTTT CASRPGQYNSPLHF TRBJ1-6 TRBD1 few TRBV6-5
TGCGCCAGCAGCCAAGAGGCACGGTACAATGAGCAGTTCTTC CASSQEARYNEQFF TRBJ2-1 NA once TRBV4-1
TGTGCCAGCAGTGAGCGGACAGGGGCCACTGAAGCTTTCTTT CASSERTGATEAFF TRBJ1-1 TRBD1 few TRBV2
TGCAGTGCTAGAGGGGGGTCGGAAGCTTTCTTT CSARGGSEAFF TRBJ1-1 NA NA TRBV20-1
TGTGCCAGCAGTGAAGCCGGAGGGGGTACCGAGCAGTACTTC CASSEAGGGTEQYF TRBJ2-7 NA NA TRBV2
TGTGCCAGCAGCTTATTTCCCCCAGACAGGGATCTTTTCGCCGGGGAGCTGTTTTTT CASSLFPPDRDLFAGELFF TRBJ2-2 TRBD1 NA TRBV7-6
TGTGCCAGCAGCCGAGACCAGGGGGAAGGAAACACCATATATTTT CASSRDQGEGNTIYF TRBJ1-3 TRBD1 NA TRBV28
TGTGCCAGCAGCCAAGATCAAACGATAGGGCGCTACACCTTC CASSQDQTIGRYTF TRBJ1-2 NA NA TRBV4-2
TGTGCCAGCAGCAAAGCCGGGCTAGGTCAAGAGACCCAGTACTTC CASSKAGLGQETQYF TRBJ2-5 NA NA TRBV21-1
TGCAGCGTCGCAGGGACAGGGGAGTCCTACGAGCAGTACTTC CSVAGTGESYEQYF TRBJ2-7 TRBD1 NA TRBV29-1
TGTGCCAGCAGTTGGGACACAAACTATGGCTACACCTTC CASSWDTNYGYTF TRBJ1-2 NA NA TRBV6-5
TGTGCCATCAGTGATTCAAAGACAGGGGGACCAGATACGCAGTATTTT CAISDSKTGGPDTQYF TRBJ2-3 TRBD1 NA TRBV10-3
TGTGCCAGCAGTTTACAGGGAACGGGCACTGAAGCTTTCTTT CASSLQGTGTEAFF TRBJ1-1 NA NA TRBV2
TGCGCCAGCAGCCCGAGAGGATGGTCCACCGGGGAGCTGTTTTTT CASSPRGWSTGELFF TRBJ2-2 NA few TRBV5-1
TGTGCCAGCAGCCAAGTAACTTCTGGAAACACCATATATTTT CASSQVTSGNTIYF TRBJ1-3 NA NA TRBV3-1/TRBV3-2
TGCAGCGTTGCCTACTACAATGAGCAGTTCTTC CSVAYYNEQFF TRBJ2-1 NA NA TRBV29-1
TGTGCCAGCAGCCTAGGGGGGACAGGGGACGAGCAGTACTTC CASSLGGTGDEQYF TRBJ2-7 TRBD1 once TRBV11-3
TGTGCCAGCTCACCAGTAGTAGGGAGCTCCTACGAGCAGTACTTC CASSPVVGSSYEQYF TRBJ2-7 NA NA TRBV18
TGTGCCAGCAGTTTCACGGGACAGGGGACCTACGAGCAGTACTTC CASSFTGQGTYEQYF TRBJ2-7 TRBD1 NA TRBV27
TGTGCCAGCAGCTTGGCCCCGGGACCACGCTACGAGCAGTACTTC CASSLAPGPRYEQYF TRBJ2-7 NA NA TRBV5-5
TGTGCCAGCAGTTCTCCCCCGGGGGGGGGAGGCACAGATACGCAGTATTTT CASSSPPGGGGTDTQYF TRBJ2-3 TRBD2 NA TRBV28
TGTGCCAGTAGTCCAAGGACAGGGAGCTCCTACAATGAGCAGTTCTTC CASSPRTGSSYNEQFF TRBJ2-1 TRBD1 NA TRBV19
TGTGCCAGCAGTTTAGCGGGGCAAGATACGCAGTATTTT CASSLAGQDTQYF TRBJ2-3 TRBD2 NA TRBV6-5
TGTGCCAGCAGCCGGACAGGGGGCACCAGGGATGAAGTGTTTTTT CASSRTGGTRDEVFF TRBJ1-4 TRBD1 NA TRBV7-9
TGTGCCAGCAGTTCAGACAGCCCTCTGTTCTTC CASSSDSPLFF TRBJ2-1 NA NA TRBV27
TGTGCCAGCACTCGACAGGACCTTGGCACAGATACGCAGTATTTT CASTRQDLGTDTQYF TRBJ2-3 NA NA TRBV6-5
TGCAGTGCTATTTCCTCCTACGAGCAGTACTTC CSAISSYEQYF TRBJ2-7 NA NA TRBV20-1
TGTGCCAGCAGCACAGGGGCGGGCTATGGCTACACCTTC CASSTGAGYGYTF TRBJ1-2 TRBD1 NA TRBV7-3
TGCGCCAGCAGCCAATATTTGGGCCCTGGGGGAGACAATCAGCCCCAGCATTTT CASSQYLGPGGDNQPQHF TRBJ1-5 NA NA TRBV4-1
TGTGCCAGCAGCTTAGTTCTCTCCTCAACTAATGAAAAACTGTTTTTT CASSLVLSSTNEKLFF TRBJ1-4 NA NA TRBV7-2
TGTGCCAGTACCTCCGGGGGGAACACTGAAGCTTTCTTT CASTSGGNTEAFF TRBJ1-1 NA NA TRBV19
TGCAGCGTTGATATGAACACTGAAGCTTTCTTT CSVDMNTEAFF TRBJ1-1 NA NA TRBV29-1
TGTGCCAGTAGTATAGAGCTGGCCTATGGCTACACCTTC CASSIELAYGYTF TRBJ1-2 NA NA TRBV19
TGTGCCAGCAGTTACAGATTAAGCACAGATACGCAGTATTTT CASSYRLSTDTQYF TRBJ2-3 NA NA TRBV6-5
TGTGCCAGCAGCTTGGAGGCAGGGGCCCCGCCGGCTGAAGCTTTCTTT CASSLEAGAPPAEAFF TRBJ1-1 NA NA TRBV5-8
TGTGCCACCAGCAGGAAAAGGGCAACTAATGAAAAACTGTTTTTT CATSRKRATNEKLFF TRBJ1-4 NA NA TRBV15
TGTGCCAGTACAGGGGTCTCCCGGGATGGCTACACCTTC CASTGVSRDGYTF TRBJ1-2 TRBD1 NA TRBV18
TGCAGTGCTAATGACAGGGGACGTGGCTACACCTTC CSANDRGRGYTF TRBJ1-2 TRBD1 NA TRBV20-1
TGTGCCAGCAGCTTAGCCCAATCGGGGACCCAGTACTTC CASSLAQSGTQYF TRBJ2-5 NA NA TRBV7-6
TGTGCCAGCAGCCCCCGGGACTTTAGGGCCACTGAAGCTTTCTTT CASSPRDFRATEAFF TRBJ1-1 NA NA TRBV11-2
TGTGCCAGCAGTTATTCGCAATCGGGATACGAGCAGTACTTC CASSYSQSGYEQYF TRBJ2-7 NA NA TRBV6-2/TRBV6-3
TGTGCCAGCAGCTCTAGCCAGTACAGGGACACTGAAGCTTTCTTT CASSSSQYRDTEAFF TRBJ1-1 NA NA TRBV11-2
TGTGCCAGCAGCTTCCCCGGGACAGGGCCTGCCCAGTACTTC CASSFPGTGPAQYF TRBJ2-5 TRBD1 NA TRBV28
TGTGCCAGCAGCTTGGCCGTAGAGGGGCAGCCCCAGCATTTT CASSLAVEGQPQHF TRBJ1-5 NA NA TRBV5-6
TGTGCCAGTAGGATGAGGACAGGCCCATCCTACGAGCAGTACTTC CASRMRTGPSYEQYF TRBJ2-7 TRBD1 NA TRBV19
TGCAGCGGGCTGGACAGGGGGATGAACACTGAAGCTTTCTTT CSGLDRGMNTEAFF TRBJ1-1 TRBD1 few TRBV29-1
TGTGCCAGCAGTTCGGGACTAGCGGGGGCCTACGAGCAGTACTTC CASSSGLAGAYEQYF TRBJ2-7 TRBD2 NA TRBV6-5
TGTGCCAGCAGCTCGGACAGGGGGCGGTACACTGAAGCTTTCTTT CASSSDRGRYTEAFF TRBJ1-1 TRBD1 once TRBV7-8
TGTGCCAGCAGTCGACTAGCGGGACAAGAGACCCAGTACTTC CASSRLAGQETQYF TRBJ2-5 TRBD2 NA TRBV6-5